The rows below give T cell receptor beta chains drawn from one sample of a study of beta chain features in type 1 diabetes. This table comes from immunoSEQ multiplex PCR, and its TCRdb copy is limited to in-frame clones, with some not included. Of about 140,000 clones detected, about 9.7% appear once; the ten largest clones hold about 0.6%. Sequenced: central memory CD4+ T cells from blood. The receptor source for this set is a woman aged 40 to 50 in good health. CDR3s include the opening cysteine and the closing phenylalanine or tryptophan.

V	J	CDR3
TRBV7-2	TRBJ2-7	CASSGGSYEQYF
TRBV6-5	TRBJ2-1	CASSYLGQPKQFF
TRBV5-1	TRBJ1-4	CAGFGAPTTNEKLFF
TRBV7-8	TRBJ1-4	CASSLRTGGGEKLFF
TRBV25-1	TRBJ2-1	CATAEAGGSYNEQFF
TRBV29-1	TRBJ2-5	CSALPGLAGGRETQYF
TRBV5-4	TRBJ2-5	CASSLGRGQGETQYF
TRBV10-3	TRBJ1-1	CAISRDRGTEAFF
TRBV7-2	TRBJ2-1	CASSPETGRDSYNEQFF
TRBV27	TRBJ2-1	CATQLAGTQSYNEQFF
TRBV7-2	TRBJ1-2	CASSSVQANGYTF
TRBV19	TRBJ1-5	CASSGSGGYQPQHF
TRBV5-4	TRBJ1-1	CASSQEGAAGAAFF
TRBV7-2	TRBJ1-3	CASSADGHSGNTIYF
TRBV6-1	TRBJ2-1	CASSERGGSYNEQFF
TRBV20-1	TRBJ2-5	CSALVAGTQYF
TRBV5-4	TRBJ2-1	CASSPRGGRYNEQFF
TRBV6-5	TRBJ1-5	CASSYSVRDNQPQHF
TRBV19	TRBJ1-1	CASSRTGRVRTEAFF
TRBV7-7	TRBJ2-2	CASSLGQNGELFF
TRBV10-2	TRBJ2-1	CASSGQAGYNEQFF
TRBV1	TRBJ1-6	CTSTLKRGLGNSPLHF
TRBV2	TRBJ1-2	CASSGNGGYTF
TRBV25-1	TRBJ2-5	CASSNSYRAQETQYF
TRBV7-7	TRBJ2-2	CASSLGREGTGELFF
TRBV18	TRBJ2-6	CASSPEQAGANVLTF
TRBV27	TRBJ2-1	CASITRRDEQFF
TRBV29-1	TRBJ1-5	CSVVGGGGQPQHF
TRBV7-2	TRBJ2-3	CASSPRQAPGTDTQYF
TRBV6-6	TRBJ1-5	CASSYGGGNQPQHF
TRBV5-1	TRBJ2-5	CASSQGQGPQETQYF
TRBV6-6	TRBJ1-3	CASSYPGTSGIYF
TRBV7-2	TRBJ2-1	CASSPQGGSTYNEQFF
TRBV6-1	TRBJ2-5	CASSEGLARETQYF
TRBV7-2	TRBJ1-3	CASSFGGGQAGNTIYF
TRBV25-1	TRBJ1-5	CASSDAGGGLNQPQHF
TRBV5-4	TRBJ2-3	CASSYDRSGTDTQYF